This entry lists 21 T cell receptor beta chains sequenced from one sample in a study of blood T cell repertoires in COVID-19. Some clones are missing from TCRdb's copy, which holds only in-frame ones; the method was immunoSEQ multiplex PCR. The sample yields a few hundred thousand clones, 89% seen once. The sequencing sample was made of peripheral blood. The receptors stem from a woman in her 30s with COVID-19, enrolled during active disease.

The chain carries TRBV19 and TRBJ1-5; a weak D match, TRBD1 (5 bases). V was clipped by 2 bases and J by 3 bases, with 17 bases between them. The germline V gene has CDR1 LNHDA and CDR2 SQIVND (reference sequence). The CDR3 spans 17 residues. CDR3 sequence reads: CASSINRGGAANQPQHF. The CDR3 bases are TGTGCCAGTAGTATAAATAGGGGAGGGGCAGCCAATCAGCCCCAGCATTTT.

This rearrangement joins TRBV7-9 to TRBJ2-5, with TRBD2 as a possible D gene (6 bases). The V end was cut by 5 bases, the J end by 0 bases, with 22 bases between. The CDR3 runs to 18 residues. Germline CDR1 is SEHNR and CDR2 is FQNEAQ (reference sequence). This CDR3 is CASSPAFLGGTYQETQYF. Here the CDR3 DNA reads TGTGCCAGCAGCCCGGCGTTTTTGGGGGGAACCTACCAAGAGACCCAGTACTTC.

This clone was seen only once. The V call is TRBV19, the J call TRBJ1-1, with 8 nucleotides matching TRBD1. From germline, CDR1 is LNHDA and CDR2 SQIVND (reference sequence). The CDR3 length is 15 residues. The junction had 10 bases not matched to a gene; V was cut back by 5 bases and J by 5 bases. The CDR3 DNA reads TGTGCCAGTAGTCGTATCGGACAGGGCCTGACTGAAGCTTTCTTT. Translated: CASSRIGQGLTEAFF.

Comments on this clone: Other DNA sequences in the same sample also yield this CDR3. The CDR3: CASSLAGNYGYTF. As DNA, the CDR3 is TGCGCCAGCAGCTTGGCAGGGAACTATGGCTACACCTTC. The chain combines TRBV5-1 with TRBJ1-2; tentatively, D is TRBD1 (5 bases). This CDR3 has 13 residues. Between the trimmed V and J ends, which lost 0 bases and 2 bases, there was a span of 5 bases. CDR1 and CDR2 from the germline V gene are SGHRS and YFSETQ.

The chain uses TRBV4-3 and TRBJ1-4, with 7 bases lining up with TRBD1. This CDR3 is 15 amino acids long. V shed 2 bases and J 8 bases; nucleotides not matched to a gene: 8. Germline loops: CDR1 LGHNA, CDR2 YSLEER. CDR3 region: CASSQHGTASEKLFF. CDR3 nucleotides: TGCGCCAGCAGCCAACACGGGACAGCTAGCGAAAAACTGTTTTTT.

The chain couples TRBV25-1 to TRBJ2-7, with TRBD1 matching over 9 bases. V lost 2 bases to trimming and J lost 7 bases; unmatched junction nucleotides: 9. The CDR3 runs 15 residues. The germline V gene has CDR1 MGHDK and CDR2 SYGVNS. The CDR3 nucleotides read TGTGCCAGCAGTGAACCCGGGACAGGGATGCGGGAGCAGTACTTC. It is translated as CASSEPGTGMREQYF.

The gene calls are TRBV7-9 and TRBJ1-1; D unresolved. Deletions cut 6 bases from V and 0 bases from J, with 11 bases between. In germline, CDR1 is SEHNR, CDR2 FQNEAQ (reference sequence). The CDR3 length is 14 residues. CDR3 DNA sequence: TGTGCCAGCAGTAACGTCGAGTTGAACACTGAAGCTTTCTTT. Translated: CASSNVELNTEAFF. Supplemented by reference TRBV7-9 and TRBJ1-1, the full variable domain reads DTGVSQNPRHKITKRGQNVTFRCDPISEHNRLYWYRQTLGQGPEFLTYFQNEAQLEKSRLLSDRFSAERPKGSFSTLEIQRTEQGDSAMYLCASSNVELNTEAFFGQGTRLTVV.

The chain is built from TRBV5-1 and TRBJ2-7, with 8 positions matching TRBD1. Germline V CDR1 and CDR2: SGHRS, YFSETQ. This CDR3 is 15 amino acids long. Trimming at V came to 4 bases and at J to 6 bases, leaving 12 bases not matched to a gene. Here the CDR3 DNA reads TGCGCCAGCAGCATCGGACAGGGCAGATTATCCGAGCAGTACGTC. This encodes CASSIGQGRLSEQYV.

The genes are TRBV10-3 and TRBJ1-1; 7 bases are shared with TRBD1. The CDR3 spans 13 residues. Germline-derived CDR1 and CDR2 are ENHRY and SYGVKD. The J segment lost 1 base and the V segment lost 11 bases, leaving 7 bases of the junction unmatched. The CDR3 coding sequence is TGTGCCGTCCTCGGGACAGCGAACACTGAAGCTTTCTTT. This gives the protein CAVLGTANTEAFF.

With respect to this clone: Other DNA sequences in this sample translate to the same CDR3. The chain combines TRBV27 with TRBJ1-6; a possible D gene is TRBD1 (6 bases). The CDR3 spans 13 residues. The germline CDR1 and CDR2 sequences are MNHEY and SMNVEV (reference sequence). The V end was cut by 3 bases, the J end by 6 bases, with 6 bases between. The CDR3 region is CASSFRGNSPLHF. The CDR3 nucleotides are TGTGCCAGCAGTTTCAGGGGTAATTCACCCCTCCACTTT.

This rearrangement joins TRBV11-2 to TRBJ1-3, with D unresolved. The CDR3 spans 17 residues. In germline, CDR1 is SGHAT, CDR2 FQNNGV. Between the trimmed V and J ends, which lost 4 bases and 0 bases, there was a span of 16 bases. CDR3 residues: CASSSVPESHSGNTIYF. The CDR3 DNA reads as TGTGCCAGCAGCTCGGTCCCCGAGAGCCACTCTGGAAACACCATATATTTT. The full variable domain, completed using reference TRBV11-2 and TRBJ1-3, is EAGVAQSPRYKIIEKRQSVAFWCNPISGHATLYWYQQILGQGPKLLIQFQNNGVVDDSQLPKDRFSAERLKGVDSTLKIQPAKLEDSAVYLCASSSVPESHSGNTIYFGEGSWLTVV.

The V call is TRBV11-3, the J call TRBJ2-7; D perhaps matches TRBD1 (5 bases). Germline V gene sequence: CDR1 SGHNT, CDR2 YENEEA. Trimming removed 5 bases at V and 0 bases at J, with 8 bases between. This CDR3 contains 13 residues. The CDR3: CASSPGISYEQYF. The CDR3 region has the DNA TGTGCCAGCAGCCCAGGGATCTCCTACGAGCAGTACTTC.

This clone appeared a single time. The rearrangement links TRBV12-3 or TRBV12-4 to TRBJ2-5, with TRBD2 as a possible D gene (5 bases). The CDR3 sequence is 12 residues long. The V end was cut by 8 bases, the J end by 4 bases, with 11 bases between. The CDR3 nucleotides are TGTGCCAGCTCACCGGGGTCAGAGACCCAGTACTTC. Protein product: CASSPGSETQYF.

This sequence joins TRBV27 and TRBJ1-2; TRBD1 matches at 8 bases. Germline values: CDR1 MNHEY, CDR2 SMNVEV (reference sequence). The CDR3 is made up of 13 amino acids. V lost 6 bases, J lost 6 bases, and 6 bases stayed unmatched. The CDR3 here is CASSQGQGDGYTF. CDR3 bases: TGTGCCAGCAGCCAAGGACAGGGTGATGGCTACACCTTC.

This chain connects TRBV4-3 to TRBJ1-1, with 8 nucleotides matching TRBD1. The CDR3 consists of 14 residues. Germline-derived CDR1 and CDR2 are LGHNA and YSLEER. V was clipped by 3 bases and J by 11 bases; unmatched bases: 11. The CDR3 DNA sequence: TGCGCCAGCAGCCACGCGACAGGGGCCGGGAGTGCTTTCTTT. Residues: CASSHATGAGSAFF.

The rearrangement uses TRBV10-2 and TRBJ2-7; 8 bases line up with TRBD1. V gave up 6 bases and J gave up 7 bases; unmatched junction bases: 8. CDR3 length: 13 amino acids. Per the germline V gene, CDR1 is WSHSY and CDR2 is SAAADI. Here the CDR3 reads CASRGQGHPEQYF. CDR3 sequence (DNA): TGCGCCAGCAGAGGACAGGGTCATCCAGAGCAGTACTTC.

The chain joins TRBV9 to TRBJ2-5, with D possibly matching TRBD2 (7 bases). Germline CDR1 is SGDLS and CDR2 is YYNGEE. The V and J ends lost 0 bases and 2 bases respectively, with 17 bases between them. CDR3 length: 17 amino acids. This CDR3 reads CASSVGALRGGQETQYF. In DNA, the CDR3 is TGTGCCAGCAGCGTAGGAGCTTTGAGGGGGGGTCAAGAGACCCAGTACTTC.

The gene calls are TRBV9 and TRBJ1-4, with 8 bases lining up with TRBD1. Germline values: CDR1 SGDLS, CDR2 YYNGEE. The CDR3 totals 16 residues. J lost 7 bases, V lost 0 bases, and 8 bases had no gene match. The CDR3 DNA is TGTGCCAGCAGCGTAGGAGAGAGGACAGGGCGTGAAAAACTGTTTTTT. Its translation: CASSVGERTGREKLFF.

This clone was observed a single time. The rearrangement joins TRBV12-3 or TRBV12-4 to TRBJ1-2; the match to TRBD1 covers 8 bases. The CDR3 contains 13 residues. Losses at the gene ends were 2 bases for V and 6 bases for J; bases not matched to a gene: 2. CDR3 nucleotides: TGTGCCAGCAGTTTACAGGGGGCGAATGGCTACACCTTC. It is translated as CASSLQGANGYTF.

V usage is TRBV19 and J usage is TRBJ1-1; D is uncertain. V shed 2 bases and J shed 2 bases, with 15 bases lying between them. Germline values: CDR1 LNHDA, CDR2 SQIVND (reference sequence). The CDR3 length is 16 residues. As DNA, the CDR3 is TGTGCCAGTAGTATAATGCGGCCGCCCACCAACACTGAAGCTTTCTTT. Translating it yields CASSIMRPPTNTEAFF.

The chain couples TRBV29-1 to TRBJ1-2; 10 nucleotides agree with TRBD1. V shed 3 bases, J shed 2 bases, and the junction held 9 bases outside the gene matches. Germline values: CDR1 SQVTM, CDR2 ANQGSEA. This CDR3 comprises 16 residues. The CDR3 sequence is CSVDRDRGARNYGYTF. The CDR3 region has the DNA TGCAGCGTTGACCGGGACAGGGGTGCCAGGAACTATGGCTACACCTTC.